This TCR beta chain was recorded in a study of blood T cell repertoires in COVID-19. The CDR3 length is 12 residues. Germline CDR1 is GTSNPN and CDR2 is SVGIG (reference sequence). V lost 3 bases and J lost 8, with 13 bases in between. Seattle researchers signed up patients amid active infection and tracked them longitudinally. Measured with immunoSEQ multiplex PCR; TCRdb has only the in-frame clones, and not every one. The data show under 250,000 clones, about 88% seen once. The TCR comes from a man between 50 and 59 years old with COVID-19, enrolled during active disease. Sequencing was performed on peripheral blood. The rearrangement uses TRBV30 and TRBJ1-2; D gene ambiguous. For the CDR3, the DNA is TGTGCCTGGAGGGGTCGGGATTACGGCTACACCTTC. Translated: CAWRGRDYGYTF.